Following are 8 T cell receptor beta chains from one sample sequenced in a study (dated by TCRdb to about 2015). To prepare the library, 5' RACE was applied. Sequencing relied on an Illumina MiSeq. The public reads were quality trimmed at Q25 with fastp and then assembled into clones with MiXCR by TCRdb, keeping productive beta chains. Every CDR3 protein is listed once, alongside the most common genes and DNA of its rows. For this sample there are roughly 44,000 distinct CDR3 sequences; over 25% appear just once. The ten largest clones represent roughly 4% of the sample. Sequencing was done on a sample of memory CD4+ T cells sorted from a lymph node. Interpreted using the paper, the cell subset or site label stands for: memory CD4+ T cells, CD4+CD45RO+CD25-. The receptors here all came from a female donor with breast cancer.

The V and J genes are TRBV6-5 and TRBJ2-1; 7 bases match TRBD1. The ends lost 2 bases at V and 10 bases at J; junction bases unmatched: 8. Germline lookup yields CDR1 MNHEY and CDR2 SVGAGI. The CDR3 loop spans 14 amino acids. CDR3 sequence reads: CASSYSLGGREQFF. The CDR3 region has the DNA TGTGCCAGCAGTTACAGCCTAGGGGGCAGGGAGCAGTTCTTC.

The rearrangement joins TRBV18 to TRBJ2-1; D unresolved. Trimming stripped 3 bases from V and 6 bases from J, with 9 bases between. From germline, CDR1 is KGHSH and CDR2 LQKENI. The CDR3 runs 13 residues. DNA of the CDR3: TGTGCCAGCTCACCGCAGAGTCTCAATGAGCAGTTCTTC. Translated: CASSPQSLNEQFF.

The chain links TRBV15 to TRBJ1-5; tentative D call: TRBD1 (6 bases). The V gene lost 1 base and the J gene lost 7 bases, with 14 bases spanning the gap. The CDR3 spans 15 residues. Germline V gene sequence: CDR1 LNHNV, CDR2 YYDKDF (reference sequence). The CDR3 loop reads CATSRGGGGRQPQHF. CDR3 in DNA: TGTGCCACCAGCAGAGGAGGGGGTGGAAGACAGCCCCAGCATTTT.

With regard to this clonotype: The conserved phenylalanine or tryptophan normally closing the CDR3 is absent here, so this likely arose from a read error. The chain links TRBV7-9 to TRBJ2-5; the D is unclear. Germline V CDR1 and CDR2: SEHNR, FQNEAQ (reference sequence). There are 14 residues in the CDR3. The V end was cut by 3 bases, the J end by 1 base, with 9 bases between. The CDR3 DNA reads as TGTGCCAGCAGCTTTTCGTCAGTCCAAGAGACCCAGTACTAC. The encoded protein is CASSFSSVQETQYY.

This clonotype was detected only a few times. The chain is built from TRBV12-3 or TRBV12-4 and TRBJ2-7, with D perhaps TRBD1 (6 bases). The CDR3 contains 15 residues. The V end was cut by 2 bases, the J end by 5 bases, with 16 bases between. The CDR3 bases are TGTGCCAGCAGTTTACCATACCAGGGGTCCAACGAGCAGTACTTC. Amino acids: CASSLPYQGSNEQYF.

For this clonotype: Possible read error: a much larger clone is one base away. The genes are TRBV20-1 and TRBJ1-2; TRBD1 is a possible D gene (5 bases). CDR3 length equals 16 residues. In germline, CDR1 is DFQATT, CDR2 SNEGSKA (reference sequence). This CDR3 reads CSAGDRREGQNYGYTF. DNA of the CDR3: TGCAGTGCTGGAGATCGTCGGGAGGGGCAGAACTATGGCTACACCTTC.

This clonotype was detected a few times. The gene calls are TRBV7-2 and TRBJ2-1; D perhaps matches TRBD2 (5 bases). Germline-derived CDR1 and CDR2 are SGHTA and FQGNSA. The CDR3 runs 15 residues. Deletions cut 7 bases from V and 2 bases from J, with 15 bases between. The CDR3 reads CASTKNGDPYNEQFF. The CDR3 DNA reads TGTGCCAGCACCAAAAACGGGGATCCCTACAATGAGCAGTTCTTC.

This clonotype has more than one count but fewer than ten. The CDR3, as DNA: TGCGCCAGCAGTGTCTTCGCAACTAGCGGGAAACCGGTGCAGTTCTTC. The encoded protein is CASSVFATSGKPVQFF. The chain is built from TRBV5-1 and TRBJ2-1; the match to TRBD2 covers 10 bases. Germline V gene lookup returns CDR1 SGHRS and CDR2 YFSETQ. CDR3 length: 16 amino acids. Unmatched junction bases numbered 17, after V lost 5 bases and J lost 12 bases.